A selection of T cell receptor beta chains follows, all from one sample in a study of CD8 T cells in Susac syndrome. TCRdb used MiXCR to reprocess the immunoSEQ multiplex PCR reads, holding one entry per CDR3 protein. The sample records 90,000 to 150,000 distinct CDR3 sequences, 80% to 95% being singletons. Material: CD8+ T cells from PBMCs. The receptors derive from a human donor in good health. Each CDR3 is given with its conserved first and last residue. A D gene is named only where the DNA matches it firmly. Expanded clones get a size class; other rows say once, few or many, or leave the size out.

abundance	j_gene	v_gene	d_gene	CDR3aa	CDR3nt
NA	TRBJ2-3	TRBV11-2	NA	CASSLASAKPDTQYF	TGTGCCAGCAGCTTAGCTAGCGCGAAACCAGATACGCAGTATTTT
NA	TRBJ2-3	TRBV7-8	NA	CASSRVGAVFTDTQYF	TGTGCCAGCAGCCGGGTGGGGGCCGTTTTCACAGATACGCAGTATTTT
once	TRBJ1-2	TRBV29-1	NA	CSVVNFEGRGYGYTF	TGCAGCGTCGTTAATTTTGAAGGGAGGGGCTATGGCTACACCTTC
NA	TRBJ2-7	TRBV9	TRBD1	CASNPGQGAREQYF	TGTGCCAGCAACCCGGGGCAGGGGGCTCGCGAGCAGTACTTC
NA	TRBJ1-2	TRBV5-1	TRBD1	CASSLNPRGDGGYTF	TGCGCCAGCAGCTTGAACCCCAGGGGGGACGGTGGCTACACCTTC
NA	TRBJ1-2	TRBV18	NA	CASSPSEGANYGYTF	TGTGCCAGCTCACCTTCAGAGGGGGCTAACTATGGCTACACCTTC
NA	TRBJ1-1	TRBV12-3/TRBV12-4	NA	CASRGLETEAFF	TGTGCCAGCAGGGGGCTGGAGACTGAAGCTTTCTTT
NA	TRBJ1-1	TRBV4-3	NA	CASSQDRALILNTEAFF	TGCGCCAGCAGCCAAGATCGCGCCCTCATCTTGAACACTGAAGCTTTCTTT
NA	TRBJ2-7	TRBV29-1	TRBD2	CSVGLAGDYEQYF	TGCAGCGTCGGACTAGCGGGAGACTACGAGCAGTACTTC
NA	TRBJ2-7	TRBV19	NA	CASSPTGTYEQYF	TGTGCCAGTAGCCCCACAGGTACCTACGAGCAGTACTTC
once	TRBJ1-1	TRBV20-1	NA	CSARRFGPSNTEAFF	TGCAGTGCTCGCCGTTTCGGCCCAAGCAACACTGAAGCTTTCTTT
NA	TRBJ2-7	TRBV18	NA	CASSPHPDEQYF	TGTGCCAGCTCACCTCATCCGGACGAGCAGTACTTC
once	TRBJ2-7	TRBV7-8	NA	CASRLRTPEYYEQYF	TGTGCCAGCAGACTAAGGACTCCCGAATATTACGAGCAGTACTTC
NA	TRBJ2-2	TRBV5-1	TRBD2	CASSAGLAGAGELFF	TGCGCCAGCAGCGCCGGACTAGCGGGAGCCGGGGAGCTGTTTTTT
NA	TRBJ2-7	TRBV12-3/TRBV12-4	NA	CASSRESEQYF	TGTGCCAGCAGTCGGGAGTCCGAGCAGTACTTC
NA	TRBJ2-7	TRBV7-2	TRBD2	CASSFQSSGVYEQYF	TGTGCCAGCAGCTTCCAGAGTAGCGGGGTCTACGAGCAGTACTTC
NA	TRBJ1-5	TRBV20-1	TRBD1	CSARGVTGEQPQHF	TGCAGTGCTAGGGGCGTGACAGGGGAACAGCCCCAGCATTTT
NA	TRBJ2-7	TRBV6-6	TRBD1	CASSLTGEYEQYF	TGTGCCAGCAGTCTGACAGGGGAGTACGAGCAGTACTTC
NA	TRBJ1-3	TRBV12-3/TRBV12-4	NA	CASRNPGFQPLSGNTIYF	TGTGCCAGCAGAAACCCGGGGTTCCAGCCCCTCTCTGGAAACACCATATATTTT
NA	TRBJ1-4	TRBV7-9	NA	CASSLVLGGKEKLFF	TGTGCCAGCAGCTTAGTCCTGGGGGGGAAGGAAAAACTGTTTTTT
NA	TRBJ1-1	TRBV7-9	NA	CASTPTANTEAFF	TGTGCCAGCACCCCGACAGCTAACACTGAAGCTTTCTTT
NA	TRBJ1-4	TRBV18	NA	CASSPPRSQGTTNEKLFF	TGTGCCAGCTCACCACCGAGGTCCCAGGGAACCACTAATGAAAAACTGTTTTTT
NA	TRBJ2-1	TRBV20-1	NA	CSAWSGSRNEQFF	TGCAGTGCTTGGTCGGGGTCCCGGAATGAGCAGTTCTTC
once	TRBJ1-2	TRBV29-1	TRBD1	CSVEDHRQGENYGYTF	TGCAGCGTTGAAGATCACAGACAGGGAGAAAACTATGGCTACACCTTC
NA	TRBJ1-2	TRBV5-1	TRBD1	CASSLDRQGGGYTF	TGCGCCAGCAGCTTGGACCGGCAGGGGGGTGGCTACACCTTC
NA	TRBJ1-1	TRBV27	NA	CASSYQGFGTEAFF	TGTGCCAGCAGTTACCAGGGGTTTGGCACTGAAGCTTTCTTT
NA	TRBJ1-1	TRBV6-2/TRBV6-3	TRBD1	CASSFLRDRGLTEAFF	TGTGCCAGCAGTTTCCTCCGGGACAGGGGACTTACTGAAGCTTTCTTT
once	TRBJ2-3	TRBV10-2	NA	CASGDSITQYF	TGCGCCAGCGGGGACTCGATAACGCAGTATTTT
NA	TRBJ1-5	TRBV4-3	NA	CASSQDVSGDQPQHF	TGCGCCAGCAGCCAAGATGTTTCAGGAGATCAGCCCCAGCATTTT
NA	TRBJ1-1	TRBV6-2/TRBV6-3	NA	CASTSSPGNTEAFF	TGTGCCAGCACCTCCTCTCCGGGGAACACTGAAGCTTTCTTT
NA	TRBJ2-3	TRBV7-6	NA	CASSLSGPTDTQYF	TGTGCCAGCAGCTTAAGCGGGCCGACAGATACGCAGTATTTT
NA	TRBJ2-1	TRBV6-5	NA	CASSYTYNNEQFF	TGTGCCAGCAGTTACACCTATAACAATGAGCAGTTCTTC
NA	TRBJ1-6	TRBV28	NA	CASSPGIRNSPLHF	TGTGCCAGCAGTCCGGGGATTCGGAATTCACCCCTCCACTTT
NA	TRBJ2-1	TRBV9	NA	CASSVVGDSGLGNEQFF	TGTGCCAGCAGCGTAGTTGGGGATTCGGGGCTTGGGAATGAGCAGTTCTTC
once	TRBJ2-5	TRBV20-1	TRBD2	CSARESGSGTETQYF	TGCAGTGCTAGGGAAAGCGGGAGTGGTACAGAGACCCAGTACTTC
NA	TRBJ1-1	TRBV5-1	NA	CASRSRSEAFF	TGCGCCAGCAGGTCACGTTCTGAAGCTTTCTTT
once	TRBJ2-7	TRBV28	TRBD2	CASSLPSGTHEQYF	TGTGCCAGCAGTTTGCCTAGCGGTACCCACGAGCAGTACTTC
NA	TRBJ2-1	TRBV5-6	NA	CASSLEDREQFF	TGTGCCAGCAGCTTGGAGGACCGTGAGCAGTTCTTC
once	TRBJ2-1	TRBV14	TRBD2	CASSQVFVRGGLALYEQFF	TGTGCCAGCAGCCAAGTATTTGTCAGGGGCGGACTAGCGTTATATGAGCAGTTCTTC
NA	TRBJ2-6	TRBV12-3/TRBV12-4	TRBD1	CASRRTGLSGANVLTF	TGTGCCAGCAGAAGGACAGGACTCTCTGGGGCCAACGTCCTGACTTTC
NA	TRBJ1-1	TRBV20-1	NA	CSAAGGTEAFF	TGCAGTGCCGCGGGGGGGACTGAAGCTTTCTTT
NA	TRBJ2-1	TRBV19	NA	CASSTVGNEQFF	TGTGCCAGTAGTACAGTCGGCAATGAGCAGTTCTTC